The 28 T cell receptor beta chains in this list originate from one sample, sequenced in a study of blood T cell repertoires in COVID-19. Clones were read by immunoSEQ multiplex PCR, and TCRdb kept only the in-frame ones, dropping some. The profile shows tens of thousands of clones, about 82% of them singletons. Sequenced input: peripheral blood. These receptors were collected from a human donor in a cohort sampled during active COVID-19.

On this clone itself: Germline and junction disagree at one end, which may indicate a read error. The J gene is TRBJ1-4, the V gene TRBV7-7; weak D call: TRBD1 (5 bases). Germline CDR1 and CDR2: SSHAT and FNYEAQ (reference sequence). The CDR3 consists of 15 residues. CDR3 in amino acids: CASSPYSGTGEKLFF. DNA of the CDR3: TGTGCTAGCAGCCCCTACTCAGGGACTGGCGAAAAACTGTTTTTT.

The rearrangement uses TRBV5-6 and TRBJ1-5; no clear D gene. The CDR3 runs 14 residues. The V gene's germline CDR1 is SGHDT and CDR2 YYEEEE. Trimming pared 2 bases from V and 5 bases from J, leaving 11 bases between. CDR3: CASSFRGDHQPQHF. DNA for the CDR3: TGTGCCAGCAGCTTCCGGGGAGATCATCAGCCCCAGCATTTT.

This clone occurred a few times. The chain employs TRBV19 and TRBJ1-2, with a weak D call TRBD1 (5 bases). The germline V and J ends were trimmed by 3 bases and 5 bases, with 13 bases remaining between them. Germline V gene lookup returns CDR1 LNHDA and CDR2 SQIVND (reference sequence). The CDR3 has 14 residues. CDR3 sequence (DNA): TGTGCCAGTAGTATGGGAAGAAGGGGTTATGGCTACACCTTC. Protein product: CASSMGRRGYGYTF.

The chain couples TRBV19 to TRBJ1-1; D might be TRBD1 (6 bases). The CDR3 has 15 amino acids. Trimming left V 3 bases short and J 7 bases short, with 18 bases between. Looked up from germline, CDR1 is LNHDA and CDR2 is SQIVND (reference sequence). The CDR3 bases are TGTGCCAGTAGTATGGTCGGGACAACCGGAATTGAAGCTTTCTTT. Translated: CASSMVGTTGIEAFF.

The table lists this clone with a count of one. The V call is TRBV10-3, the J call TRBJ1-2; no clear D gene. Germline CDR1 reads ENHRY; CDR2 reads SYGVKD. CDR3 length: 14 amino acids. V was pared by 2 bases and J by 4 bases, with 11 bases between. CDR3 sequence: CAISEVQTSYGYTF. The DNA of the CDR3 is TGTGCCATCAGTGAGGTACAAACCAGCTATGGCTACACCTTC.

The V and J genes are TRBV5-4 and TRBJ1-4; tentatively, D is TRBD1 (5 bases). CDR3 size: 16 residues. CDR1 is SGHNT and CDR2 is YYREEE in the germline V gene (reference sequence). Deletions cut 2 bases from V and 6 bases from J, with 17 bases between. The CDR3 region has the DNA TGTGCCAGCAGCTTATCTCCAGGGAGGTCAGATGAAAAACTGTTTTTT. As protein: CASSLSPGRSDEKLFF.

The sample holds a few counts of this clone. J is TRBJ1-2 and V is TRBV6-5; no clear D. CDR3 size: 14 residues. Trimming shortened V by 2 bases and J by 0 bases, and 7 bases separated the two germline ends. Per the germline V gene, CDR1 is MNHEY and CDR2 is SVGAGI. The CDR3 region is CASSYRASNYGYTF. The CDR3 DNA sequence: TGTGCCAGCAGTTACCGCGCATCTAACTATGGCTACACCTTC.

The chain is built from TRBV9 and TRBJ1-2; TRBD1 matches at 10 bases. The germline gives CDR1 SGDLS, CDR2 YYNGEE. Trimming cost V 0 bases and J 6 bases; bases outside gene matches: 8. The CDR3 totals 16 residues. Here the CDR3 DNA reads TGTGCCAGCAGCGTAGCGGGACAGGGGTTAATCCATGGCTACACCTTC. Amino acid sequence: CASSVAGQGLIHGYTF. Looking up the rest from reference TRBV9 and TRBJ1-2 gives the full variable domain: DSGVTQTPKHLITATGQRVTLRCSPRSGDLSVYWYQQSLDQGLQFLIQYYNGEERAKGNILERFSAQQFPDLHSELNLSSLELGDSALYFCASSVAGQGLIHGYTFGSGTRLTVV.

The J gene is TRBJ2-5, the V gene TRBV2; the D gene is possibly TRBD1 (5 bases). The germline V gene encodes CDR1 SNHLY and CDR2 FYNNEI. V lost 3 bases, J lost 4 bases, and 12 bases lay in between. CDR3 length equals 14 residues. As DNA, the CDR3 is TGTGCCAGCAGTGAGTCCAGGGTTGGAGAGACCCAGTACTTC. It translates to CASSESRVGETQYF.

The chain carries TRBV6-5 and TRBJ1-3, with D possibly TRBD1 on 6 matching bases. CDR1 and CDR2 (germline): MNHEY, SVGAGI. V shed 2 bases and J shed 4 bases, with 15 bases lying between them. The length of the CDR3 is 16 residues. CDR3 in amino acids: CASSYDGQLTGNTIYF. The CDR3 DNA reads TGTGCCAGCAGTTACGACGGACAGCTAACGGGAAACACCATATATTTT.

The chain uses TRBV27 and TRBJ2-3; the D is unclear. The V and J ends lost 3 bases and 4 bases respectively, with 14 bases between them. Looked up from germline, CDR1 is MNHEY and CDR2 is SMNVEV (reference sequence). This CDR3 spans 15 amino acids. Here the CDR3 reads CASSFFSDIPDTQYF. The CDR3 DNA reads TGTGCCAGCAGTTTTTTCAGTGATATTCCAGATACGCAGTATTTT.

This rearrangement joins TRBV6-5 to TRBJ1-2, with a weak D call TRBD1 (6 bases). Germline assignment: CDR1 MNHEY and CDR2 SVGAGI. The germline V and J ends were trimmed by 6 bases and 4 bases, with 15 bases remaining between them. The CDR3 length is 14 residues. This chain's CDR3 is CASRTGHSGYGYTF. Written as DNA, the CDR3 is TGTGCCAGCAGGACAGGACACAGCGGCTATGGCTACACCTTC.

This clone has just one count. V and J are TRBV13 and TRBJ2-1; TRBD1 matches 9 bases. The trim removed 4 bases at V and 7 bases at J, leaving 14 bases unmatched. This CDR3 contains 17 residues. Germline V gene data show CDR1 as PRHDT and CDR2 as FYEKMQ (reference sequence). The DNA for the CDR3 is TGTGCCAGCAGCTCTATACCAGACAGGGGGTCTCTGAATGAGCAGTTCTTC. Protein: CASSSIPDRGSLNEQFF. Full variable domain (rest looked up from reference TRBV13 and TRBJ2-1): AAGVIQSPRHLIKEKRETATLKCYPIPRHDTVYWYQQGPGQDPQFLISFYEKMQSDKGSIPDRFSAQQFSDYHSELNMSSLELGDSALYFCASSSIPDRGSLNEQFFGPGTRLTVL.

The rearrangement uses TRBV7-6 and TRBJ2-7; weak D call: TRBD1 (5 bases). Trimming removed 0 bases from V and 7 bases from J, with 19 bases in between. CDR3 size: 16 residues. CDR1 and CDR2 (germline): SGHVS, FNYEAQ. The CDR3 nucleotides are TGTGCCAGCAGCTTAGCGCCCTGGTTAGGGGTAGGAGAGCAGTACTTC. As protein: CASSLAPWLGVGEQYF. Based on the CDR3 plus reference TRBV7-6 and TRBJ2-7, the full variable domain is GAGVSQSPRYKVTKRGQDVALRCDPISGHVSLYWYRQALGQGPEFLTYFNYEAQQDKSGLPNDRFSAERPEGSISTLTIQRTEQRDSAMYRCASSLAPWLGVGEQYFGPGTRLTVT.

V usage is TRBV16 and J usage is TRBJ2-5; 9 bases agree with TRBD1. Germline-derived CDR1 and CDR2 are KGHSY and FQNENV. The CDR3 has 16 amino acids. V dropped 4 bases and J dropped 5; count of bases not matched to a gene: 11. Written as DNA, the CDR3 is TGTGCCAGCAGCCGCCTAACAGGGGGCGATCAGGAGACCCAGTACTTC. It translates to CASSRLTGGDQETQYF.

The rearrangement joins TRBV6-4 to TRBJ1-1; D remains ambiguous. This CDR3 comprises 13 residues. Trimming pared 4 bases from V and 1 base from J, leaving 7 bases between. CDR1 MRHNA and CDR2 SNTAGT come from the germline V gene. CDR3 DNA: TGTGCCAGCAGTGTCTACAGGAACACTGAAGCTTTCTTT. This translates into CASSVYRNTEAFF.

The J gene is TRBJ2-3, the V gene TRBV29-1; D uncertain. The CDR3 has 13 residues. Looked up from germline, CDR1 is SQVTM and CDR2 is ANQGSEA. The CDR3 bases are TGCAGTACCAGGTCAGGTGTTGCAGATACGCAGTATTTT. The encoded protein is CSTRSGVADTQYF.

The chain joins TRBV1 to TRBJ1-4; the table gives TRBD1 as D, unverified against the DNA. TRBV1 is deemed a pseudogene. The length of the CDR3 is 15 residues. CDR3 protein: CTSSQDRQVNEKLFF. In DNA, the CDR3 is TGCACCAGCAGCCAAGATCGGCAGGTAAATGAAAAACTGTTTTTT.

The gene calls are TRBV25-1 and TRBJ1-1; 7 bases are a match to TRBD1. The CDR3 is 15 residues long. V shed 1 base and J 2 bases; nucleotides not matched to a gene: 4. Germline loops: CDR1 MGHDK, CDR2 SYGVNS. The CDR3 here is CASSELQGTNTEAFF. The CDR3 region has the DNA TGTGCCAGCAGTGAATTACAGGGGACCAACACTGAAGCTTTCTTT.

The V and J genes are TRBV7-2 and TRBJ1-2; tentative D call: TRBD1 (5 bases). CDR3 size: 15 residues. V was clipped by 5 bases and J by 6 bases, with 19 bases between them. Looked up from germline, CDR1 is SGHTA and CDR2 is FQGNSA. The CDR3 spells CASSPPGRQGDGYTF. Written as DNA, the CDR3 is TGTGCCAGCAGCCCACCAGGGCGACAAGGGGATGGCTACACCTTC.

V gene TRBV5-4 combines with J gene TRBJ1-3; D is unresolved. CDR1 SGHNT and CDR2 YYREEE come from the germline V gene (reference sequence). V gave up 0 bases and J gave up 3 bases, with 10 bases separating them. This CDR3 has 15 residues. CDR3 region: CASSLGHNLGNTIYF. CDR3 bases: TGTGCCAGCAGCTTGGGACACAACCTTGGAAACACCATATATTTT.

The chain links TRBV6-5 to TRBJ1-2; D remains ambiguous. There are 14 residues in the CDR3. Between the trimmed V and J ends, which lost 8 bases and 0 bases, there was a span of 13 bases. The germline gives CDR1 MNHEY, CDR2 SVGAGI. The CDR3 DNA sequence: TGTGCCAGCTTGGGCCCGTCCCCTAACTATGGCTACACCTTC. It codes for CASLGPSPNYGYTF.

The gene calls are TRBV4-1 and TRBJ2-7; 7 positions agree with TRBD1. The CDR3 loop spans 14 amino acids. Germline values: CDR1 MGHRA, CDR2 YSYEKL. Trimming cost V 4 bases and J 4 bases; bases outside gene matches: 7. DNA of the CDR3: TGCGCCAGCAGCCGGGGGACAGCTATTTACGAGCAGTACTTC. It yields the protein CASSRGTAIYEQYF.

This chain uses TRBV27 with TRBJ2-3, with D possibly matching TRBD1 (5 bases). The CDR3 length is 14 residues. The V end was cut by 6 bases, the J end by 1 base, with 11 bases between. Germline CDR1 MNHEY, CDR2 SMNVEV (reference sequence). The CDR3 here is CASRQARGTDTQYF. CDR3 in DNA: TGTGCCAGCAGACAGGCCAGGGGCACAGATACGCAGTATTTT.

The V and J genes are TRBV6-5 and TRBJ2-3, with 8 bases aligning to TRBD2. This CDR3 has 16 residues. Trimming at V came to 0 bases and at J to 4 bases, leaving 6 bases not matched to a gene. Germline V gives CDR1 MNHEY, CDR2 SVGAGI. This CDR3 is CASSYSPSGWPDTQYF. CDR3 sequence (DNA): TGTGCCAGCAGTTACTCACCTAGCGGGTGGCCAGATACGCAGTATTTT.

The chain couples TRBV30 to TRBJ2-5, with 10 bases that match TRBD2. Trimming at V came to 2 bases and at J to 3 bases, leaving 6 bases not matched to a gene. Germline V gene lookup returns CDR1 GTSNPN and CDR2 SVGIG (reference sequence). There are 15 residues in the CDR3. CDR3 protein: CAWSKRTSGKETQYF. In nucleotides, the CDR3 is TGTGCCTGGAGTAAAAGGACTAGCGGAAAAGAGACCCAGTACTTC.

The chain has TRBV27 and TRBJ1-1, with 10 bases lining up with TRBD1. The CDR3 loop spans 13 amino acids. CDR1 MNHEY and CDR2 SMNVEV come from the germline V gene (reference sequence). The V gene end was trimmed by 6 bases and the J gene end by 4 bases; junction bases not matched to a gene: 2. CDR3 in DNA: TGTGCCAGCAGATGGACAGGGGGCACTGAAGCTTTCTTT. Translating gives CASRWTGGTEAFF.

The chain carries TRBV29-1 and TRBJ1-1; tentatively, D is TRBD1 (5 bases). This CDR3 region has 14 residues. From germline, CDR1 is SQVTM and CDR2 ANQGSEA. Trimming shortened V by 6 bases and J by 2 bases, and 16 bases separated the two germline ends. The CDR3 is CSVVWLQGNTEAFF. CDR3 DNA: TGCAGCGTGGTTTGGCTCCAGGGCAACACTGAAGCTTTCTTT.